Below, 27 T cell receptor beta chains from the same sample are listed, as sequenced in a study of blood T cell repertoires in COVID-19. The assay was immunoSEQ multiplex PCR, and TCRdb's table has in-frame clones only and misses some. The repertoire holds tens of thousands of clones, with about 88% as singletons. Sequenced material: peripheral blood. Source of these receptors: a man between 65 and 79 years old with active COVID-19.

V and J are TRBV2 and TRBJ1-1; D gene ambiguous. V lost 4 bases, J lost 1 base, and 13 bases lay in between. Germline assignment: CDR1 SNHLY and CDR2 FYNNEI. The CDR3 runs 15 residues. Written as DNA, the CDR3 is TGTGCCAGCAGTGCGGGGTGGGCAGGGAACACTGAAGCTTTCTTT. This sequence encodes CASSAGWAGNTEAFF.

This chain uses TRBV2 with TRBJ2-1; D perhaps matches TRBD2 (5 bases). The CDR3 totals 16 residues. Trimming pared 3 bases from V and 6 bases from J, leaving 18 bases between. Germline CDR1 is SNHLY and CDR2 is FYNNEI. CDR3 amino acids: CASSERERLLSNEQFF. The CDR3 DNA reads TGTGCCAGCAGTGAGAGGGAGAGACTCCTAAGCAATGAGCAGTTCTTC.

The table lists this clone with a count of one. The chain uses TRBV11-2 and TRBJ2-1; 8 bases are shared with TRBD2. The V gene end was trimmed by 6 bases and the J gene end by 1 base; junction bases not matched to a gene: 29. The V gene's germline CDR1 is SGHAT and CDR2 FQNNGV. The CDR3 totals 23 residues. The CDR3 loop is CASSQGGMERGPPRIQSYNEQFF. Here the CDR3 DNA reads TGTGCCAGCAGTCAGGGAGGAATGGAGCGGGGGCCACCTCGAATACAATCCTACAATGAGCAGTTCTTC.

This clone was counted once. The chain uses TRBV12-3 or TRBV12-4 and TRBJ2-6; TRBD2 is a possible D gene (5 bases). The CDR3 length is 13 residues. The CDR3 DNA reads as TGTGCGCTGCGAGGGATCGGGGCCAACGTCCTGACTTTC. It yields the protein CALRGIGANVLTF.

J is TRBJ2-5 and V is TRBV3-1 (or the pseudogene TRBV3-2), with no clear D. Germline CDR1 reads LGHDT; CDR2 reads YNNKEL (reference sequence). The CDR3 covers 14 residues. V was trimmed by 3 bases and J by 3 bases, leaving 11 bases between them. CDR3 in amino acids: CASSHLSDKETQYF. The CDR3 DNA follows: TGTGCCAGCAGCCATTTGTCAGACAAAGAGACCCAGTACTTC.

The chain links TRBV18 to TRBJ2-2; 12 bases match TRBD1. The junction had 10 bases not matched to a gene; V was cut back by 4 bases and J by 7 bases. The germline V gene has CDR1 KGHSH and CDR2 LQKENI. CDR3 length equals 17 residues. CDR3 sequence: CASSQYGTGGLDGELFF. DNA for the CDR3: TGTGCCAGCTCACAATACGGGACAGGGGGCCTTGACGGGGAGCTGTTTTTT. Full variable domain (outside the CDR3, taken from reference TRBV18 and TRBJ2-2): NAGVMQNPRHLVRRRGQEARLRCSPMKGHSHVYWYRQLPEEGLKFMVYLQKENIIDESGMPKERFSAEFPKEGPSILRIQQVVRGDSAAYFCASSQYGTGGLDGELFFGEGSRLTVL.

The genes are TRBV27 and TRBJ2-1; TRBD2 matches at 8 bases. Germline assignment: CDR1 MNHEY and CDR2 SMNVEV (reference sequence). The V gene end was trimmed by 8 bases and the J gene end by 4 bases; junction bases not matched to a gene: 7. This CDR3 is 14 amino acids long. The CDR3 loop is CASGSLAGYNEQFF. The CDR3 region has the DNA TGTGCCAGCGGTAGTCTAGCGGGTTACAATGAGCAGTTCTTC.

V and J are TRBV6-6 and TRBJ1-1; D not certain. V was pared by 2 bases and J by 3 bases, with 7 bases between. This CDR3 region has 13 residues. Germline-derived CDR1 and CDR2 are MNHNY and SVGAGI (reference sequence). This CDR3 reads CASSYLRDTEAFF. CDR3 bases: TGTGCCAGCAGTTACCTTCGGGACACTGAAGCTTTCTTT.

The J gene is TRBJ2-1, the V gene TRBV15, with 10 bases that match TRBD2. The CDR3 totals 18 residues. Germline V gene sequence: CDR1 LNHNV, CDR2 YYDKDF (reference sequence). Germline trimming cut 2 bases from V and 5 bases from J; bases unmatched to any gene: 12. The CDR3 sequence is CATSRPRGSGGLNNEQFF. DNA of the CDR3: TGTGCCACCAGCAGACCGCGGGGTAGCGGGGGGCTTAACAATGAGCAGTTCTTC.

Only one count was recorded for this clone. CDR3 in DNA: TGTGCCAGTAGTAACAGGGTCAAAGAGACCCAGTACTTC. This sequence encodes CASSNRVKETQYF. The genes are TRBV19 and TRBJ2-5, with a possible D match to TRBD1 (6 bases). The ends were cut back, 4 bases at V and 3 bases at J, with 9 bases in the middle. Germline V gives CDR1 LNHDA, CDR2 SQIVND (reference sequence). The CDR3 length is 13 residues.

This chain uses TRBV15 with TRBJ2-5, with 10 bases fitting TRBD2. This CDR3 has 15 amino acids. Trimming removed 3 bases from V and 1 base from J; junction bases left unmatched: 2. CDR1 and CDR2 (germline): LNHNV, YYDKDF (reference sequence). The CDR3 protein is CATSSSGGFQETQYF. CDR3 coding DNA: TGTGCCACCAGCAGTAGCGGGGGGTTCCAAGAGACCCAGTACTTC.

The chain recombines TRBV10-3 with TRBJ1-5; 7 bases match TRBD1. The CDR3 contains 19 residues. CDR1 and CDR2 from the germline V gene are ENHRY and SYGVKD. The V and J ends lost 6 bases and 0 bases, in that order; junction bases with no gene match: 17. The CDR3 region is CAIRPNRGSFGHSNQPQHF. CDR3 nucleotides: TGTGCCATCAGACCTAACAGGGGATCCTTTGGCCATAGCAATCAGCCCCAGCATTTT.

The rearrangement uses TRBV7-6 and TRBJ1-6; no clear D. Trimming pared 5 bases from V and 0 bases from J, leaving 17 bases between. The germline CDR1 and CDR2 sequences are SGHVS and FNYEAQ. There are 18 residues in the CDR3. The CDR3 DNA follows: TGTGCCAGCAGCCGAGCCCCGGCGGAGAGCTCCTATAATTCACCCCTCCACTTT. It is translated as CASSRAPAESSYNSPLHF.

The chain is built from TRBV5-5 and TRBJ2-1; TRBD2 agrees at 13 bases. J lost 0 bases, V lost 6 bases, and 9 bases had no gene match. The germline gives CDR1 SGHKS, CDR2 YYEKEE (reference sequence). The CDR3 has 18 residues. CDR3 region: CASKIPGLAGSSYNEQFF. CDR3 nucleotide sequence: TGTGCCAGCAAGATCCCGGGACTAGCGGGAAGCTCCTACAATGAGCAGTTCTTC.

The J gene is TRBJ1-4, the V gene TRBV3-1 (or the pseudogene TRBV3-2); D gene uncertain. The length of the CDR3 is 13 residues. The V end lost 4 bases, the J end lost 6 bases, and 9 bases lay between the germline ends. Germline values: CDR1 LGHDT, CDR2 YNNKEL (reference sequence). The CDR3 sequence is CASSRGGDEKLFF. CDR3 bases: TGTGCCAGCAGCCGGGGAGGAGATGAAAAACTGTTTTTT.

V is TRBV12-3 or TRBV12-4 and J is TRBJ1-5; D remains unclear. Trimming took 4 bases from V and 8 from J, leaving 6 bases between them. This CDR3 comprises 11 residues. Here the CDR3 reads CASSSREPQHF. Here the CDR3 DNA reads TGTGCCAGCAGTTCGCGCGAGCCCCAGCATTTT.

The chain uses TRBV5-5 and TRBJ1-4; D gene uncertain. There are 14 residues in the CDR3. Per the germline V gene, CDR1 is SGHKS and CDR2 is YYEKEE (reference sequence). Trimming removed 0 bases from V and 0 bases from J, with 3 bases in between. The CDR3 is CASSLDTTNEKLFF. CDR3 DNA sequence: TGTGCCAGCAGCTTGGATACAACTAATGAAAAACTGTTTTTT.

This clone was seen a single time. The rearrangement uses TRBV5-1 and TRBJ2-6, with 7 bases that match TRBD1. The CDR3 runs 20 residues. Germline V gene lookup returns CDR1 SGHRS and CDR2 YFSETQ. The V and J ends lost 0 bases and 0 bases, in that order; junction bases with no gene match: 12. Here the CDR3 reads CASSLAHPGTEYSGANVLTF. Written as DNA, the CDR3 is TGCGCCAGCAGCTTGGCCCATCCCGGGACAGAATACTCTGGGGCCAACGTCCTGACTTTC. Together with reference TRBV5-1 and TRBJ2-6, the CDR3 gives the full variable domain: KAGVTQTPRYLIKTRGQQVTLSCSPISGHRSVSWYQQTPGQGLQFLFEYFSETQRNKGNFPGRFSGRQFSNSRSEMNVSTLELGDSALYLCASSLAHPGTEYSGANVLTFGAGSRLTVL.

The V and J genes are TRBV2 and TRBJ1-1; D is unresolved. V shed 7 bases and J shed 2 bases, with 11 bases lying between them. In germline, CDR1 is SNHLY, CDR2 FYNNEI. The CDR3 has 13 amino acids. CDR3: CASILFTNTEAFF. The CDR3 DNA is TGTGCCAGCATTCTATTTACCAACACTGAAGCTTTCTTT.

The rearrangement uses TRBV7-9 and TRBJ1-6; no clear D. Trimming removed 5 bases at V and 7 bases at J, with 12 bases between. This CDR3 has 14 residues. Germline CDR1 and CDR2: SEHNR and FQNEAQ (reference sequence). CDR3 loop: CASSRASENSPLHF. The CDR3 DNA follows: TGTGCCAGCAGCAGAGCGAGTGAGAATTCACCCCTCCACTTT.

This clone came up once. The CDR3 sequence: CASSLQTGLEAGELFF. The CDR3 DNA reads TGTGCCAGCAGCCTACAGACAGGGTTAGAAGCCGGGGAGCTGTTTTTT. V is TRBV5-4 and J is TRBJ2-2; TRBD1 matches at 7 bases. The CDR3 is 16 residues long. Germline V gene lookup returns CDR1 SGHNT and CDR2 YYREEE (reference sequence). Trimming took 4 bases from V and 6 from J; bases not matched to a gene: 12.

The V gene is TRBV6-6, the J gene TRBJ1-2; 8 bases map to TRBD1. Germline-derived CDR1 and CDR2 are MNHNY and SVGAGI (reference sequence). V lost 7 bases, J lost 4 bases, and 11 bases stayed unmatched. This CDR3 region has 15 residues. The CDR3 nucleotides are TGTGCCAGCATGGACAGGGAAGGAACCTTCTATGGCTACACCTTC. Its protein is CASMDREGTFYGYTF.

This clone showed up just a few times. The rearrangement uses TRBV11-2 and TRBJ1-3, with 8 bases identical to TRBD1. This CDR3 comprises 15 residues. V gave up 5 bases and J gave up 0 bases; unmatched junction bases: 3. Germline V gene lookup returns CDR1 SGHAT and CDR2 FQNNGV. The CDR3 protein is CASSRQGSSGNTIYF. The DNA of the CDR3 is TGTGCCAGCAGCCGACAGGGGAGCTCTGGAAACACCATATATTTT.

The chain recombines TRBV11-2 with TRBJ2-3; D may be TRBD2 (7 bases). Per germline, CDR1 SGHAT and CDR2 FQNNGV. Between the trimmed V and J ends, which lost 2 bases and 1 base, there was a span of 10 bases. This CDR3 contains 15 residues. The chain's CDR3 is CASSLRGGGTDTQYF. CDR3 nucleotides: TGTGCCAGCAGCTTAAGGGGGGGAGGCACAGATACGCAGTATTTT.

Written as DNA, the CDR3 is TGTGCCAGTAGTATACCCCCCGCAGGGAGGGACACTGAAGCTTTCTTT. This sequence encodes CASSIPPAGRDTEAFF. The chain is built from TRBV19 and TRBJ1-1; a weak D match, TRBD1 (5 bases). The CDR3 consists of 16 residues. CDR1 and CDR2 (germline): LNHDA, SQIVND (reference sequence). The V and J ends lost 2 bases and 3 bases respectively, with 16 bases between them.

V is TRBV5-5 and J is TRBJ1-1, with D unresolved. The V end lost 0 bases, the J end lost 0 bases, and 15 bases lay between the germline ends. Germline CDR1 and CDR2: SGHKS and YYEKEE (reference sequence). The CDR3 is 17 amino acids. CDR3 loop: CASSLGPQVPMNTEAFF. CDR3 sequence (DNA): TGTGCCAGCAGCTTGGGGCCGCAAGTCCCAATGAACACTGAAGCTTTCTTT.

The CDR3, as DNA: TGTGCCATCGGGGACAGCTCCTACAATGAGCAGTTCTTC. Translation: CAIGDSSYNEQFF. This rearrangement joins TRBV10-3 to TRBJ2-1; 7 bases match TRBD1. Germline V gene lookup returns CDR1 ENHRY and CDR2 SYGVKD. The V and J ends lost 8 bases and 0 bases, in that order; junction bases with no gene match: 1. The CDR3 contains 13 residues.